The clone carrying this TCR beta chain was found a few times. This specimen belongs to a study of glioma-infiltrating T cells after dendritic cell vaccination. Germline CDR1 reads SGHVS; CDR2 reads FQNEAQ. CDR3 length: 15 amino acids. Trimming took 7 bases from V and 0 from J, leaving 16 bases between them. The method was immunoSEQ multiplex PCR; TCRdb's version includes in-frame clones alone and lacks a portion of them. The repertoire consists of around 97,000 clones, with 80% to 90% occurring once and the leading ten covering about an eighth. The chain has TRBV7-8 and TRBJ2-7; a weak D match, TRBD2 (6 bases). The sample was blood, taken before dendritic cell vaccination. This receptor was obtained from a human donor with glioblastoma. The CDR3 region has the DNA TGTGCCAGCACCCCAGTGGAGCGGGTCTCCTACGAGCAGTACTTC. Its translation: CASTPVERVSYEQYF.